Following are 10 T cell receptor beta chains from one sample sequenced in a study of response to subunit inactivated influenza vaccine. TCRdb analysed the RT-PCR reads with MiXCR anew, one entry per CDR3 protein. The repertoire holds 170,000 or so distinct CDR3 sequences, with about 11% as singletons. Sequenced material: CD8+ T cells sorted from PBMCs, taken approximately 25 months after vaccination. All receptors come from a man between 50 and 69 years old who received an inactivated influenza vaccine.

This clonotype was seen ten or more times. One end of the junction varies from germline; a read error may be responsible. The chain combines TRBV11-2 with TRBJ2-7; the D gene could be TRBD1 or TRBD2 (5 bases each). The CDR3 is made up of 13 amino acids. Germline V lookup: CDR1 SGHAT, CDR2 FQNNGV. CDR3 in amino acids: CASSLGVSYEQYF. The CDR3 nucleotides read TGCGCCAGCAGCTTGGGGGTATCCTACGAGCAGTACTTC.

This clonotype was counted ten times or more. This chain connects TRBV4-3 to TRBJ2-2; 8 nucleotides match TRBD2. The CDR3 sequence is 16 residues long. V lost 3 bases and J lost 4; bases outside the gene matches: 7. The germline gives CDR1 LGHNA, CDR2 YSLEER. This CDR3 is CASSQGAGVITGELFF. Written as DNA, the CDR3 is TGCGCCAGCAGCCAGGGAGCGGGAGTAATCACCGGGGAGCTGTTTTTT.

CDR3 DNA sequence: TGTGCCAGTAGTATGTGGGCCAGGGACGAAGCTTTCTTT. Translating gives CASSMWARDEAFF. V is TRBV19 and J is TRBJ1-1; the D gene is possibly TRBD1 (5 bases). This CDR3 has 13 residues. V lost 3 bases, J lost 8 bases, and 13 bases lay in between. Germline values: CDR1 LNHDA, CDR2 SQIVND (reference sequence).

The chain has TRBV11-2 and TRBJ2-3, with D perhaps TRBD2 (6 bases). The length of the CDR3 is 13 residues. The germline gives CDR1 SGHAT, CDR2 FQNNGV. Trimming removed 7 bases from V and 3 bases from J, with 11 bases in between. CDR3 sequence (DNA): TGTGCCAGCACCGTCGGGGGTACAGATACGCAGTATTTT. Amino acids: CASTVGGTDTQYF.

This clonotype was observed a handful of times. The V and J genes are TRBV12-3 or TRBV12-4 and TRBJ2-7; D unclear. Trimming left V 5 bases short and J 4 bases short, with 18 bases between. This CDR3 contains 15 residues. CDR3 sequence (DNA): TGTGCCAGCAGTCAGGACGGTCTTTTTCAGTACGAGCAGTACTTC. It yields the protein CASSQDGLFQYEQYF.

The J gene is TRBJ2-7, the V gene TRBV20-1; D remains unclear. The CDR3 sequence is 13 residues long. CDR1 is DFQATT, CDR2 SNEGSKA, per germline (reference sequence). V lost 0 bases and J lost 3, with 9 bases in between. The CDR3 region has the DNA TGCAGTGCTAGAGATCTCGTCATCTACGAGCAGTACTTC. It is translated as CSARDLVIYEQYF.

A remark on this clonotype: A read error may explain this, as a much larger clone is one base away. The genes are TRBV7-2 and TRBJ1-2; D is undetermined. With 5 bases removed from V and 4 bases from J, the gap between germline ends came to 14 bases. CDR1 SGHTA and CDR2 FQGNSA come from the germline V gene. The CDR3 covers 14 residues. DNA for the CDR3: TGTGCCAGCAGCCTCACATACAGCGCCTATGGCTACACCTTC. This translates into CASSLTYSAYGYTF.

This clonotype has only a few counts. This chain uses TRBV2 with TRBJ1-6, with D possibly matching TRBD1 (6 bases). The CDR3 spans 16 residues. Trimming stripped 8 bases from V and 6 bases from J, with 20 bases between. Germline V gene sequence: CDR1 SNHLY, CDR2 FYNNEI. The chain's CDR3 is CASGQDRARPNSPLHF. CDR3 DNA: TGTGCCAGCGGCCAGGACAGAGCTAGACCTAATTCACCCCTCCACTTT.

In its sample, this clonotype was seen a few times. The chain has TRBV12-3 or TRBV12-4 and TRBJ2-1, with D perhaps matching TRBD2 (7 bases). The CDR3 is made up of 13 amino acids. The V end was cut by 3 bases, the J end by 9 bases, with 12 bases between. Written as DNA, the CDR3 is TGTGCCAGCAGTTTCGGGGGGCTAGTTGAGCAGTTCTTC. Its translation: CASSFGGLVEQFF.

This clonotype appeared a few times. The chain combines TRBV9 with TRBJ2-7; 7 bases are shared with TRBD2. V lost 2 bases, J lost 0 bases, and 5 bases stayed unmatched. Germline values: CDR1 SGDLS, CDR2 YYNGEE. The CDR3 extends over 15 amino acids. CDR3 in DNA: TGTGCCAGCAGCGTTGGGGGGGACGCCTCCTACGAGCAGTACTTC. It translates to CASSVGGDASYEQYF.